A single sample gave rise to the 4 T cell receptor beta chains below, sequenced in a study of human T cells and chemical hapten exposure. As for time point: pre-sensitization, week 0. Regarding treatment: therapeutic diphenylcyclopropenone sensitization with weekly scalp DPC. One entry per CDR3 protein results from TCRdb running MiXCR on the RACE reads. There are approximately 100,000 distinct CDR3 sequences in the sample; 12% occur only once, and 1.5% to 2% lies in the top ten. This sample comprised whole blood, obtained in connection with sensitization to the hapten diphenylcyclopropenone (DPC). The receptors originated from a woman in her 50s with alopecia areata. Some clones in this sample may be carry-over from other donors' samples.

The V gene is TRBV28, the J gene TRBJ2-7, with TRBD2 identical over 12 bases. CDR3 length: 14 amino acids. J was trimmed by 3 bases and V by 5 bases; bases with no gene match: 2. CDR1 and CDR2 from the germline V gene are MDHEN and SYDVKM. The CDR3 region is CASSRTSGNYEQYF. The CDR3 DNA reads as TGTGCCAGCAGTCGGACTAGCGGGAACTACGAGCAGTACTTC.

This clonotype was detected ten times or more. The CDR3 DNA reads as TGTGCCAGTAGTATCGAAGGGAACTATGGCTACACCTTC. This translates into CASSIEGNYGYTF. J is TRBJ1-2 and V is TRBV19; D uncertain. Germline V gene lookup returns CDR1 LNHDA and CDR2 SQIVND (reference sequence). The V end lost 3 bases, the J end lost 2 bases, and 7 bases lay between the germline ends. The CDR3 contains 13 residues.

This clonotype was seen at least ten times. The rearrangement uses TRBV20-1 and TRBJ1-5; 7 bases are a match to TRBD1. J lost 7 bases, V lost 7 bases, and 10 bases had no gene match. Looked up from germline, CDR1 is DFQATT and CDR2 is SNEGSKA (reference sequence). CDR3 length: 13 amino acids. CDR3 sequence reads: CSVEAQGDQPQHF. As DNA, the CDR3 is TGCAGTGTGGAGGCTCAGGGGGACCAGCCCCAGCATTTT.

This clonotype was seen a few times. The CDR3 protein is CASERGTTGELFF. CDR3 nucleotides: TGTGCCAGTGAGCGGGGGACCACCGGGGAGCTGTTTTTT. This rearrangement joins TRBV28 to TRBJ2-2; 8 bases are a match to TRBD2. V lost 9 bases to trimming and J lost 4 bases; unmatched junction nucleotides: 4. Germline values: CDR1 MDHEN, CDR2 SYDVKM. The CDR3 sequence is 13 residues long.